Listed below are T cell receptor beta chains from one sample, sequenced in a study of shared clonotypes between healthy human individuals. The repertoire was sequenced with immunoSEQ multiplex PCR; TCRdb's copy has only in-frame clones and lacks some. Among a few hundred thousand clones listed, about 95% were seen once. The sequenced sample consisted of naive CD8+ T cells sorted from blood. These TCRs come from a woman aged 25-40 years in good health. Each CDR3 is given with its conserved first and last residue. D genes are given only for firm matches. Only part of the rows carry a size: once, few, many, or a class if the clone is expanded.

TRBJ2-2 NA TRBV2 TRBD2 TGTGCCAGCAGTAGCGGGGCGAACACCGGGGAGCTGTTTTTT CASSSGANTGELFF
TRBJ2-7 NA TRBV5-6 NA TGTGCCAGCAGCTCGACTCTTTCCTACGAGCAGTACTTC CASSSTLSYEQYF
TRBJ2-7 NA TRBV19 NA TGTGCCAGTAGTATTTCGCAGGGAAGCTACGAGCAGTACTTC CASSISQGSYEQYF
TRBJ2-2 NA TRBV5-6 NA TGTGCCAGCAGCTTGGGCGACACCGGGGAGCTGTTTTTT CASSLGDTGELFF
TRBJ2-1 NA TRBV28 TRBD2 TGTGCCAGCAGTTTATTTCCGGGAGGGCCAGGCAATGAGCAGTTCTTC CASSLFPGGPGNEQFF
TRBJ1-4 NA TRBV27 NA TGTGCCAGCAGTTTAGGAGGGGCTAATGAAAAACTGTTTTTT CASSLGGANEKLFF
TRBJ1-3 NA TRBV6-1 NA TGTGCCAGCAGTGAGGTTTCTGAGGGCTCTGGAAACACCATATATTTT CASSEVSEGSGNTIYF
TRBJ1-1 NA TRBV6-5 NA TGTGCCAGCAGGCAGGCTAAGGAAGCTTTCTTT CASRQAKEAFF
TRBJ2-1 NA TRBV7-9 NA TGTGCCAGCAGCCCTCGTCTTGGTCGAGGGGGTGAGCAGTTCTTC CASSPRLGRGGEQFF
TRBJ2-3 NA TRBV7-4 NA TGTGCCAGCAGCTTAGGCTGGCAAGATACGCAGTATTTT CASSLGWQDTQYF
TRBJ2-2 NA TRBV2 TRBD2 TGTGCCAGCAGTGAACGACTAGCGGGAGGAATCGGGGAGCTGTTTTTT CASSERLAGGIGELFF
TRBJ2-1 once TRBV18 NA TGTGCCAGCTCACTAACAGGGAGTTACGATGAGCAGTTCTTC CASSLTGSYDEQFF
TRBJ2-7 NA TRBV28 TRBD1 TGTGCCAGCACCCTTACGACAGGGTACTCCTACGAGCAGTACTTC CASTLTTGYSYEQYF
TRBJ2-1 NA TRBV27 TRBD2 TGTGCCAGCAACATTGGACTAGCGGGAGTTTATGAGCAGTTCTTC CASNIGLAGVYEQFF
TRBJ2-7 NA TRBV28 TRBD2 TGTGCCAGCAGTGTAGCGGGCCCCTACGAGCAGTACTTC CASSVAGPYEQYF
TRBJ1-2 NA TRBV5-4 NA TGTGCCAGCAGCCCAGGTGGCATAGCTAACTATGGCTACACCTTC CASSPGGIANYGYTF
TRBJ2-1 NA TRBV29-1 TRBD2 TGCAGCGTTGAAGGCCTAACTAGCGGCTACAATGAGCAGTTCTTC CSVEGLTSGYNEQFF
TRBJ1-4 NA TRBV5-6 TRBD1 TGTGCCAGCAGCGAGGACAGGGATGATGAAAAACTGTTTTTT CASSEDRDDEKLFF
TRBJ1-3 NA TRBV19 NA TGTGCCAGTATTGAGAGGGTTTACGGAAACACCATATATTTT CASIERVYGNTIYF
TRBJ2-1 once TRBV27 TRBD1 TGTGCCAGCAGTTTATGGTCGGGACAGGGCAATGAGCAGTTCTTC CASSLWSGQGNEQFF
TRBJ2-7 NA TRBV2 NA TGTGCCAGCAATACCTACGGCGCCTACGAGCAGTACTTC CASNTYGAYEQYF
TRBJ1-3 NA TRBV5-5 NA TGTGCCAGCAGCTTGGGAGCAGGGTTCGGAAACACCATATATTTT CASSLGAGFGNTIYF
TRBJ2-7 NA TRBV28 NA TGTGCCAGCAGTTTAATAGGAGCCGTCTACGAGCAGTACTTC CASSLIGAVYEQYF
TRBJ1-4 NA TRBV29-1 NA TGCAGCGTTGTCACTAATGAAAAACTGTTTTTT CSVVTNEKLFF
TRBJ2-7 NA TRBV5-6 NA TGTGCCAGCAGCGAATCCTACGAGCAGTACTTC CASSESYEQYF
TRBJ1-5 NA TRBV2 NA TGTGCCAGCAGTGCCCGGGTTTCGGGTCAGCCCCAGCATTTT CASSARVSGQPQHF